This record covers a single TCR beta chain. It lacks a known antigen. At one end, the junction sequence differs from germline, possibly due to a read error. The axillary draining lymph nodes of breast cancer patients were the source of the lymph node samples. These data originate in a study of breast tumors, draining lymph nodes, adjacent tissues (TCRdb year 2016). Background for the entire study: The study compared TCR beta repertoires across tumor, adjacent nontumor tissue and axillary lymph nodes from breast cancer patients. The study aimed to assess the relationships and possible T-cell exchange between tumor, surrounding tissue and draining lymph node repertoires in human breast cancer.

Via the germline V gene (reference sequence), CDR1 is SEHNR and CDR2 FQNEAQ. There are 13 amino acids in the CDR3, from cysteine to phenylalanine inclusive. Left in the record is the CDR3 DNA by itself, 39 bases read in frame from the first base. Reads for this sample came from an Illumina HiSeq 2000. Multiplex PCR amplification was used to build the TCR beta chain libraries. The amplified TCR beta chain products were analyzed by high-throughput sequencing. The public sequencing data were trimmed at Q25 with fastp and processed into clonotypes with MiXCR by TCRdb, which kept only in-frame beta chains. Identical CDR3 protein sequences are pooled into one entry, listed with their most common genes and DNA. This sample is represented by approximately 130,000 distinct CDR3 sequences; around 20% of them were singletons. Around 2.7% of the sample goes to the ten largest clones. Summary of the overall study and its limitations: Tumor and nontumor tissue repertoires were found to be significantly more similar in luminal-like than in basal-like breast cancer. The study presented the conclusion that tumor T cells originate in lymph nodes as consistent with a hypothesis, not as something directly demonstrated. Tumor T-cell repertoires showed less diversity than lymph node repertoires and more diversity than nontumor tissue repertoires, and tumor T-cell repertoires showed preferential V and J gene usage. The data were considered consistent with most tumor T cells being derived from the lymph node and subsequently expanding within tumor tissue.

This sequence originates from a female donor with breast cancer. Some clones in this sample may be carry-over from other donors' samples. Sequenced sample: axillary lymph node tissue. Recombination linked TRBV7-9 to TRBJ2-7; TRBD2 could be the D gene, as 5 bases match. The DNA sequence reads TGTACCAGCAGCTTAGCGTCCAGCTACGAGCAGTACTTC. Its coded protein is CTSSLASSYEQYF.